Reported below is one T cell receptor beta chain. Its antigen is still unknown. Indicated treatment: oral pan-JAK inhibitor, 5-10 mg twice daily. The data stem from a study of CD8+ T cells in alopecia areata. General study points: Tofacitinib significantly lowered scalp clonality and expanded CD8+ clones among the top 100.

Germline V CDR1 and CDR2: LNHNV, YYDKDF (reference sequence). After removal of 2 bases from V and 4 bases from J, the junction contained 5 bases not matched to a gene. This CDR3 has 17 residues. After isolation, RNA underwent reverse transcription to generate cDNA as the sequencing template. The method was immunoSEQ multiplex PCR; TCRdb's version includes in-frame clones alone and lacks a portion of them. The sample includes 250,000 to 350,000 clones, approximately 60% of them seen just once. The chain joins TRBV15 to TRBJ2-6, with 10 bases fitting TRBD1. This sequence originates from a human donor with alopecia areata. The source material was CD4+ T cells sorted from blood, sampled around week 54, from a patient treated with tofacitinib. CDR3 protein: CATSRRQGASGANVLTF. The CDR3 bases are TGTGCCACCAGCAGACGACAGGGGGCGAGCGGGGCCAACGTCCTGACTTTC. Using reference TRBV15 and TRBJ2-6 for the parts outside the CDR3, the full variable domain is DAMVIQNPRYQVTQFGKPVTLSCSQTLNHNVMYWYQQKSSQAPKLLFHYYDKDFNNEADTPDNFQSRRPNTSFCFLDIRSPGLGDTAMYLCATSRRQGASGANVLTFGAGSRLTVL.